Below, 30 T cell receptor beta chains from the same sample are listed, as sequenced in a study of PD-1 blockade in mismatch repair-deficient tumors. Here immunoSEQ multiplex PCR was the method, and the copy in TCRdb shows in-frame clones only, minus some. The data hold some 15,000 clones, with around 80% observed a single time. The sequences come from PBMCs, collected about 15 weeks after starting pembrolizumab. These receptor sequences come from an adult with mismatch repair-deficient cancer.

CDR3 region: CASSLAVLAASGRETQYF. The CDR3 DNA follows: TGTGCCAGCAGCTTGGCCGTCCTAGCGGCCTCCGGACGGGAGACCCAGTACTTC. V is TRBV5-8 and J is TRBJ2-5; 7 bases are shared with TRBD2. The CDR3 extends over 18 amino acids. Germline V gene lookup returns CDR1 SGHTS and CDR2 YDEGEE. V shed 0 bases and J 5 bases; nucleotides not matched to a gene: 16.

The chain uses TRBV5-1 and TRBJ2-1, with 9 bases lining up with TRBD2. V trimming: 4 bases; J trimming: 4 bases; junction bases outside the gene matches: 9. The length of the CDR3 is 16 residues. Per the germline V gene, CDR1 is SGHRS and CDR2 is YFSETQ. The CDR3 nucleotides are TGCGCCAGCAGCCCCGCCGGGCTAGCGGGGTACAATGAGCAGTTCTTC. Amino acid sequence: CASSPAGLAGYNEQFF.

The J gene is TRBJ1-4, the V gene TRBV19; 9 positions agree with TRBD1. CDR1 and CDR2 (germline): LNHDA, SQIVND (reference sequence). The CDR3 sequence is 14 residues long. The ends lost 4 bases at V and 6 bases at J; junction bases unmatched: 3. The DNA for the CDR3 is TGTGCCAGTAGTACGGGACAGGGCTATGAAAAACTGTTTTTT. This sequence encodes CASSTGQGYEKLFF.

For the CDR3, the DNA is TGTGCCAGCCGAACCCAGACGGGAGGCTTCTACAATGAGCAGTTCTTC. This translates into CASRTQTGGFYNEQFF. V and J are TRBV28 and TRBJ2-1; 7 nucleotides line up with TRBD2. The CDR3 length is 16 residues. Germline trimming cut 8 bases from V and 3 bases from J; bases unmatched to any gene: 13. Germline-derived CDR1 and CDR2 are MDHEN and SYDVKM.

The chain employs TRBV5-6 and TRBJ1-1; 12 bases are shared with TRBD1. With 4 bases clipped from V and 4 bases from J, the junction kept 5 bases outside the gene matches. The CDR3 extends over 15 amino acids. Germline CDR1 and CDR2: SGHDT and YYEEEE. The CDR3 is CASSRPGQGATEAFF. DNA of the CDR3: TGTGCCAGCAGCAGGCCGGGACAGGGGGCCACTGAAGCTTTCTTT.

The V call is TRBV28, the J call TRBJ2-7; the match to TRBD2 covers 13 bases. With V trimmed by 3 bases and J by 5 bases, 7 bases remained unmatched. Germline lookup yields CDR1 MDHEN and CDR2 SYDVKM. This CDR3 has 16 residues. The chain's CDR3 is CASSFSWTSGSHEQYF. In nucleotides, the CDR3 is TGTGCCAGCAGTTTTTCTTGGACTAGCGGGAGCCACGAGCAGTACTTC.

The CDR3, as DNA: TGTGCCAGCAGCCCACCGAGCGGAACTTACAATGAGCAGTTCTTC. Residues: CASSPPSGTYNEQFF. V usage is TRBV9 and J usage is TRBJ2-1; tentatively, D is TRBD2 (5 bases). Germline-derived CDR1 and CDR2 are SGDLS and YYNGEE. The CDR3 totals 15 residues. Trimming took 4 bases from V and 4 from J, leaving 15 bases between them.

The chain couples TRBV5-6 to TRBJ1-1; 9 bases fit TRBD1. The CDR3 totals 15 residues. The ends lost 4 bases at V and 4 bases at J; junction bases unmatched: 8. Germline lookup yields CDR1 SGHDT and CDR2 YYEEEE. CDR3: CASSVQGALPTEAFF. The CDR3 bases are TGTGCCAGCAGCGTACAGGGGGCTTTACCCACTGAAGCTTTCTTT. The full variable domain, with the rest looked up from reference TRBV5-6 and TRBJ1-1, is DAGVTQSPTHLIKTRGQQVTLRCSPKSGHDTVSWYQQALGQGPQFIFQYYEEEERQRGNFPDRFSGHQFPNYSSELNVNALLLGDSALYLCASSVQGALPTEAFFGQGTRLTVV.

In its sample, this clone was seen a few times. The V gene is TRBV7-9, the J gene TRBJ1-5; D is unclear. The V end was cut by 4 bases, the J end by 5 bases, with 9 bases between. Germline V CDR1 and CDR2: SEHNR, FQNEAQ (reference sequence). This CDR3 contains 13 residues. CDR3 sequence: CASSSSVDQPQHF. The CDR3 coding sequence is TGTGCCAGCAGCTCTTCGGTGGATCAGCCCCAGCATTTT.

The rearrangement links TRBV18 to TRBJ2-1; TRBD1 matches at 9 bases. Germline-derived CDR1 and CDR2 are KGHSH and LQKENI. This CDR3 has 15 residues. The J segment lost 1 base and the V segment lost 6 bases, leaving 4 bases of the junction unmatched. This CDR3 reads CASSLTGGSYNEQFF. CDR3 nucleotides: TGTGCCAGCTCTCTGACAGGGGGATCCTACAATGAGCAGTTCTTC.

This clone was seen more than once but under ten times. This rearrangement joins TRBV7-9 to TRBJ2-7; D might be TRBD2 (5 bases). The CDR3 extends over 14 amino acids. CDR1 is SEHNR and CDR2 is FQNEAQ in the germline V gene (reference sequence). V lost 2 bases to trimming and J lost 2 bases, with 10 bases between them. In nucleotides, the CDR3 is TGTGCCAGCAGCTTAACGACTACAACCTACGAGCAGTACTTC. Protein sequence: CASSLTTTTYEQYF. Variable domain in full (rest from reference TRBV7-9 and TRBJ2-7): DTGVSQNPRHKITKRGQNVTFRCDPISEHNRLYWYRQTLGQGPEFLTYFQNEAQLEKSRLLSDRFSAERPKGSFSTLEIQRTEQGDSAMYLCASSLTTTTYEQYFGPGTRLTVT.

This sequence joins TRBV7-2 and TRBJ2-1, with 12 bases lining up with TRBD2. The CDR3 length is 14 residues. CDR1 is SGHTA, CDR2 FQGNSA, per germline. The junction had 9 bases not matched to a gene; V was cut back by 6 bases and J by 12 bases. CDR3 DNA: TGTGCCAGCAGTGTCCCAGGGACTAGCGGGTTGCAGTTCTTC. It encodes CASSVPGTSGLQFF.

V gene TRBV2 combines with J gene TRBJ1-5, with TRBD1 matching 8 bases. The germline CDR1 and CDR2 sequences are SNHLY and FYNNEI. The CDR3 is 14 residues long. J was trimmed by 5 bases and V by 6 bases; bases with no gene match: 6. CDR3 region: CASSGQGGDQPQHF. The CDR3 bases are TGTGCCAGCAGCGGACAGGGCGGGGATCAGCCCCAGCATTTT. The variable domain in full, completed from reference TRBV2 and TRBJ1-5, reads EPEVTQTPSHQVTQMGQEVILRCVPISNHLYFYWYRQILGQKVEFLVSFYNNEISEKSEIFDDQFSVERPDGSNFTLKIRSTKLEDSAMYFCASSGQGGDQPQHFGDGTRLSIL.

The V gene is TRBV15, the J gene TRBJ2-1; 8 bases agree with TRBD2. V shed 1 base, J shed 8 bases, and the junction held 10 bases outside the gene matches. This CDR3 spans 16 amino acids. Germline CDR1 reads LNHNV; CDR2 reads YYDKDF (reference sequence). The CDR3 loop reads CATSRVLAGGNYEQFF. The CDR3 nucleotides read TGTGCCACCAGCAGAGTCCTAGCGGGCGGGAACTATGAGCAGTTCTTC.

The genes are TRBV5-4 and TRBJ1-2; perhaps TRBD1 as D (5 bases). V was cut by 0 bases and J by 4 bases, with 13 bases left in between. CDR3 length: 15 residues. Germline CDR1 SGHNT, CDR2 YYREEE (reference sequence). CDR3 protein: CASSLASGSRYGYTF. Written as DNA, the CDR3 is TGTGCCAGCAGCTTGGCCTCAGGGTCCCGCTATGGCTACACCTTC.

This rearrangement joins TRBV5-1 to TRBJ2-2; D call uncertain. The CDR3 has 16 residues. Looked up from germline, CDR1 is SGHRS and CDR2 is YFSETQ. V was trimmed by 0 bases and J by 1 base, leaving 10 bases between them. CDR3 amino acids: CASSLGAAVNTGELFF. The CDR3 region has the DNA TGCGCCAGCAGCTTGGGGGCTGCAGTGAACACCGGGGAGCTGTTTTTT.

The rearrangement links TRBV18 to TRBJ2-1, with TRBD2 identical over 10 bases. The CDR3 contains 14 residues. V trimming: 8 bases; J trimming: 7 bases; junction bases outside the gene matches: 8. CDR1 KGHSH and CDR2 LQKENI come from the germline V gene. CDR3 sequence: CASQKTSGPNEQFF. DNA of the CDR3: TGTGCCAGCCAGAAGACTAGCGGGCCGAATGAGCAGTTCTTC.

The chain is built from TRBV5-1 and TRBJ2-7, with 9 nucleotides matching TRBD2. Germline V gene lookup returns CDR1 SGHRS and CDR2 YFSETQ. Losses at the gene ends were 0 bases for V and 3 bases for J; bases not matched to a gene: 4. This CDR3 is 15 amino acids long. The CDR3 loop reads CASSLGGRADYEQYF. The CDR3 DNA follows: TGCGCCAGCAGCTTGGGCGGGAGGGCCGACTACGAGCAGTACTTC.

As DNA, the CDR3 is TGTGCCAGCCAGGGTATCAATCAGCCCCAGCATTTT. Translated, it gives CASQGINQPQHF. This chain links TRBV28 with TRBJ1-5, with D possibly TRBD1 on 5 matching bases. This CDR3 spans 12 amino acids. The germline V gene has CDR1 MDHEN and CDR2 SYDVKM. The V and J ends lost 8 bases and 3 bases respectively, with 8 bases between them.

The gene calls are TRBV5-4 and TRBJ1-1, with no clear D. This CDR3 contains 16 residues. Germline CDR1 reads SGHNT; CDR2 reads YYREEE (reference sequence). Trimming left V 4 bases short and J 1 base short, with 17 bases between. CDR3 DNA: TGTGCCAGCAGCCCGAGGACTGGGAGGGAGAACACTGAAGCTTTCTTT. Translation gives CASSPRTGRENTEAFF.

As to this clone: A read error may be the cause here, since a much bigger clone is one base away. The gene calls are TRBV7-6 and TRBJ2-7, with 10 nucleotides matching TRBD2. The germline V gene encodes CDR1 SGHVS and CDR2 FNYEAQ. The CDR3 is 15 amino acids. Germline trimming cut 1 base from V and 3 bases from J; bases unmatched to any gene: 3. The CDR3 nucleotides are TGTGCCAGCAGCTTAGATACTAGCGGGGTCTACGAGCAGTACTTC. Translated: CASSLDTSGVYEQYF.

The chain joins TRBV18 to TRBJ2-2; D is uncertain. The germline V gene encodes CDR1 KGHSH and CDR2 LQKENI. This CDR3 comprises 16 residues. V was cut by 0 bases and J by 0 bases, with 8 bases left in between. In nucleotides, the CDR3 is TGTGCCAGCTCACCACCGAACACCGCGAACACCGGGGAGCTGTTTTTT. This gives the protein CASSPPNTANTGELFF.

The count of this clone is one. This chain uses TRBV7-8 with TRBJ1-4, with 9 positions matching TRBD1. Per germline, CDR1 SGHVS and CDR2 FQNEAQ. The CDR3 totals 15 residues. V lost 1 base, J lost 8 bases, and 5 bases stayed unmatched. The CDR3 here is CASSLGTGAREKLFF. The CDR3, as DNA: TGTGCCAGCAGCTTAGGGACAGGGGCTCGGGAAAAACTGTTTTTT. Full variable domain (missing parts from reference TRBV7-8 and TRBJ1-4): GAGVSQSPRYKVAKRGQDVALRCDPISGHVSLFWYQQALGQGPEFLTYFQNEAQLDKSGLPSDRFFAERPEGSVSTLKIQRTQQEDSAVYLCASSLGTGAREKLFFGSGTQLSVL.

The rearrangement links TRBV6-5 to TRBJ1-5; D is ambiguous. Germline V gives CDR1 MNHEY, CDR2 SVGAGI. CDR3 length equals 14 residues. V was pared by 0 bases and J by 6 bases, with 9 bases between. The CDR3 here is CASSYSIGSQPQHF. The CDR3 coding sequence is TGTGCCAGCAGTTACTCGATAGGGAGTCAGCCCCAGCATTTT.

The V and J genes are TRBV5-4 and TRBJ2-7; 7 nucleotides match TRBD1. J lost 7 bases, V lost 1 base, and 5 bases had no gene match. The CDR3 totals 13 residues. Germline lookup yields CDR1 SGHNT and CDR2 YYREEE (reference sequence). The CDR3, as DNA: TGTGCCAGCAGCTTGAGGGGGCCAGGAGAGCAGTACTTC. It encodes CASSLRGPGEQYF.

This rearrangement joins TRBV29-1 to TRBJ1-1; D is possibly TRBD1 (5 bases). Trimming took 5 bases from V and 4 from J, leaving 8 bases between them. CDR3 length: 11 amino acids. Germline V gives CDR1 SQVTM, CDR2 ANQGSEA. CDR3 sequence: CSVLTGTEAFF. The DNA for the CDR3 is TGCAGCGTTCTTACAGGCACTGAAGCTTTCTTT.

This chain links TRBV19 with TRBJ2-7, with 8 positions matching TRBD1. The CDR3 contains 15 residues. The germline gives CDR1 LNHDA, CDR2 SQIVND (reference sequence). Germline trimming cut 6 bases from V and 3 bases from J; bases unmatched to any gene: 10. CDR3 sequence reads: CASSPPGTGVYEQYF. CDR3 nucleotide sequence: TGTGCCAGTAGCCCCCCCGGGACAGGAGTCTACGAGCAGTACTTC.

The V call is TRBV18, the J call TRBJ1-4; D uncertain. V shed 3 bases and J shed 2 bases, with 10 bases lying between them. The V gene's germline CDR1 is KGHSH and CDR2 LQKENI. This CDR3 contains 15 residues. The chain's CDR3 is CASSPVSVTNEKLFF. CDR3 in DNA: TGTGCCAGCTCACCGGTGTCGGTTACTAATGAAAAACTGTTTTTT.

This chain joins TRBV6-1 and TRBJ1-6; D unresolved. The ends were cut back, 1 base at V and 13 bases at J, with 8 bases in the middle. The CDR3 length is 12 residues. Germline V gives CDR1 MNHNS, CDR2 SASEGT. The CDR3 nucleotides read TGTGCCAGCAGTGAAGGGGGAGGGCCCCTCCACTTT. Translation: CASSEGGGPLHF.

The chain recombines TRBV10-2 with TRBJ2-5, with 11 bases matching TRBD1. The CDR3 length is 15 residues. Unmatched junction bases numbered 12, after V lost 11 bases and J lost 4 bases. From germline, CDR1 is WSHSY and CDR2 SAAADI. Here the CDR3 reads CASRTGTGGLETQYF. DNA of the CDR3: TGCGCCTCCAGAACCGGGACAGGGGGTTTAGAGACCCAGTACTTC.